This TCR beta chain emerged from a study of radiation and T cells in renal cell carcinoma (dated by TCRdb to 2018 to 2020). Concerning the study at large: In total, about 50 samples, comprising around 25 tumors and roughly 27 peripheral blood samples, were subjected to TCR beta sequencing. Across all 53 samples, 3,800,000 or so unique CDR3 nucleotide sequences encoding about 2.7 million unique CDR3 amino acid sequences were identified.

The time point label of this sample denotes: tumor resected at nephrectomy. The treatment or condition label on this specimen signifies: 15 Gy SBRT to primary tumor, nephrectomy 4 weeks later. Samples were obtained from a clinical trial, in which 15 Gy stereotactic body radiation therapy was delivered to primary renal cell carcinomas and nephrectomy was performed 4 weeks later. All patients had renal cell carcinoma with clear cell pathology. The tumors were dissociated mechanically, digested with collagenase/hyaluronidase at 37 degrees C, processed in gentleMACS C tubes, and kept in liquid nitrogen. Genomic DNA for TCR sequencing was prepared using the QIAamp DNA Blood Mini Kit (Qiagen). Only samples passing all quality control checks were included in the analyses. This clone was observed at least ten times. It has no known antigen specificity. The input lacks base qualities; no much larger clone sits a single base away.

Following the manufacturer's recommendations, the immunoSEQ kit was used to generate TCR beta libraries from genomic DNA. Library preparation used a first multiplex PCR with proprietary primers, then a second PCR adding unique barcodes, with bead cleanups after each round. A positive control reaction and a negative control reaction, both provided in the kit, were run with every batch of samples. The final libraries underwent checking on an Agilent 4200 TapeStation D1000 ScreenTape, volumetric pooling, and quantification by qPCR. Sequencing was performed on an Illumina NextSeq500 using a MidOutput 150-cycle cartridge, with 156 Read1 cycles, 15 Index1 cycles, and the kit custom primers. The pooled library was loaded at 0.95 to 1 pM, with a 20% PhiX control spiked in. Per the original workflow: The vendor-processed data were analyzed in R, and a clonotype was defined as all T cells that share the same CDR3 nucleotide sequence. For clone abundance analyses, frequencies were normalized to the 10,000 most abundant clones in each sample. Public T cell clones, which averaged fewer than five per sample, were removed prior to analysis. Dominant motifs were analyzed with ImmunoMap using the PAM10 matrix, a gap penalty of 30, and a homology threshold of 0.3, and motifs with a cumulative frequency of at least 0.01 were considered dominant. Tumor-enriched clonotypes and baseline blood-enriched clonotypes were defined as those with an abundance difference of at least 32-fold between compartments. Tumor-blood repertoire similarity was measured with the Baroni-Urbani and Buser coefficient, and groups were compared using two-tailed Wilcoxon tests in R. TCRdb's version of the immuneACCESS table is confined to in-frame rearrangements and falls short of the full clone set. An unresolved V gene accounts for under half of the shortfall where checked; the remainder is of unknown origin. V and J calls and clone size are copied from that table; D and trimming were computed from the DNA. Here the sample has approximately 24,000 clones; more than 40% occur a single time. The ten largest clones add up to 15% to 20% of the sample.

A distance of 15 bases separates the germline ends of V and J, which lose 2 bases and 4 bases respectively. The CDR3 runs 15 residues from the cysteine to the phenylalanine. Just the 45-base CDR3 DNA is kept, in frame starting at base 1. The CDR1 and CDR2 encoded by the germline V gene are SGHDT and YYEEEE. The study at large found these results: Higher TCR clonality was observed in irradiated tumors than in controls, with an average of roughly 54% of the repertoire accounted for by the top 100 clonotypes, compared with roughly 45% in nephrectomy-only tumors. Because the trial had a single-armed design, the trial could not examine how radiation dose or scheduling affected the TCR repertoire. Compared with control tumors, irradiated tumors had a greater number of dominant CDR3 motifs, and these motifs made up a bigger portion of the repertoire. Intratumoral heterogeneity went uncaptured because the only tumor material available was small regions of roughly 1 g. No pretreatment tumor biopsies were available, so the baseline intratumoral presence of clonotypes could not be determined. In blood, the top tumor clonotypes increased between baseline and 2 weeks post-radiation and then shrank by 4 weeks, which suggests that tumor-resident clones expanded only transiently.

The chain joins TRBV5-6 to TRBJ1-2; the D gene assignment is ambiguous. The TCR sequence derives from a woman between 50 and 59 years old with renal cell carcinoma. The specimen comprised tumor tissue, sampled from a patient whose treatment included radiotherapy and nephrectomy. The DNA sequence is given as TGTGCCAGCAGCTTCGGAGGACGCCCGGGCTATGGCTACACCTTC. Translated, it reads CASSFGGRPGYGYTF.